The 4 T cell receptor beta chains in this list originate from one sample, sequenced in a study of cytomegalovirus exposure and HLA in healthy donors. Primers for the PCR totalled 60 Vbeta and 13 Jbeta. The repertoire was sequenced with immunoSEQ multiplex PCR; TCRdb's copy has only in-frame clones and lacks some. In the table there are some 150,000 clones, over 75% of which are singletons. The specimen sequenced was PBMCs. The receptors stem from a man aged 25 to 45 in good health and CMV-seropositive.

The chain couples TRBV27 to TRBJ1-6; 7 nucleotides line up with TRBD1. CDR1 MNHEY and CDR2 SMNVEV come from the germline V gene (reference sequence). This CDR3 comprises 15 residues. Trimming cost V 3 bases and J 6 bases; bases outside gene matches: 5. The CDR3 region has the DNA TGTGCCAGCAGTTTTACAGGGGACGGTAATTCACCCCTCCACTTT. It is translated as CASSFTGDGNSPLHF.

This clone came up a few times. The chain links TRBV15 to TRBJ2-7; possible D gene TRBD2, 5 bases. Trimming shortened V by 1 base and J by 3 bases, and 13 bases separated the two germline ends. CDR3 length: 15 residues. Germline CDR1 and CDR2: LNHNV and YYDKDF (reference sequence). CDR3 sequence: CATSRVGTGGYEQYF. CDR3 nucleotides: TGTGCCACCAGCAGAGTAGGTACCGGAGGCTACGAGCAGTACTTC.

J is TRBJ2-1 and V is TRBV4-1; D is unresolved. Looked up from germline, CDR1 is MGHRA and CDR2 is YSYEKL. The CDR3 totals 15 residues. Trimming took off 0 bases at V and 10 bases at J, with 16 bases between the two ends. CDR3 nucleotide sequence: TGCGCCAGCAGCCAAGATTTCTCAGTGGCTCAGGAGCAGTTCTTC. Translation gives CASSQDFSVAQEQFF.

The chain couples TRBV30 to TRBJ1-2, with 8 bases matching TRBD1. J was trimmed by 7 bases and V by 1 base; bases with no gene match: 5. Per germline, CDR1 GTSNPN and CDR2 SVGIG (reference sequence). This CDR3 is 13 amino acids long. CDR3 sequence (DNA): TGTGCCTGGAGTGGTCAGGGGGCGAGTGGCTACACCTTC. Amino acids: CAWSGQGASGYTF.